This section outlines one T cell receptor beta chain sequence together with its context. Its target is unknown. PCR employed 60 Vbeta and 13 Jbeta primers. TCRdb keeps only in-frame clones here, not all; method: immunoSEQ multiplex PCR. The sample lists about 150,000 clones; over 60% were seen once. In germline, CDR1 is SGHDT, CDR2 YYEEEE. V gave up 9 bases and J gave up 6 bases; unmatched junction bases: 7. The CDR3 runs to 13 residues. The source of the sample is a study of cytomegalovirus exposure and HLA in healthy donors. Findings and caveats of the study: TCR beta V segments were, for the most part, productive about 87% or about 30% of the time in an earlier analysis. Sequencing likely produced, as an artifact, a cluster of highly shared sequence variants. The study labeled roughly 160 TCR beta chains cytomegalovirus-associated. CMV serostatus was the only immune exposure information that was available.

This chain links TRBV5-6 with TRBJ2-1; 9 bases align to TRBD2. Source material: PBMCs. The clonotype was recovered from a young woman in good health and CMV-seropositive. The chain's CDR3 is CATGTSRSNEQFF. The DNA of the CDR3 is TGTGCCACCGGGACTAGCCGATCCAATGAGCAGTTCTTC.